This T cell receptor beta chain originates from a study of cytomegalovirus exposure and HLA in healthy donors. Turning to the study itself: A subsequent analysis stated that the 100 to 150 validation repertoires were run on the same platform as the approximately 610 first-cohort repertoires.

Libraries were prepared by immunoSEQ multiplex PCR; TCRdb keeps only in-frame clonotypes and omits some of them. The sample lists under 300,000 clones; 86% were seen once. V was trimmed by 4 bases and J by 10 bases, leaving 17 bases between them. This CDR3 spans 14 amino acids. Germline values: CDR1 MNHNS, CDR2 SASEGT. General study findings and limits: As was reported, the classifier diagnosed cytomegalovirus status with high specificity and sensitivity. The authors listed 180 or so TCR beta chains as cytomegalovirus-associated.

Comment on this clone: Its target is unknown.

V usage is TRBV6-1 and J usage is TRBJ2-1, with a weak D call TRBD2 (6 bases). The sample consisted of PBMCs. This TCR was recovered from a young woman in good health and CMV-seropositive. Written as DNA, the CDR3 is TGTGCCAGCAGTGCATTTTGGGGGGAGTGGGAGCAGTTCTTC. Protein: CASSAFWGEWEQFF.